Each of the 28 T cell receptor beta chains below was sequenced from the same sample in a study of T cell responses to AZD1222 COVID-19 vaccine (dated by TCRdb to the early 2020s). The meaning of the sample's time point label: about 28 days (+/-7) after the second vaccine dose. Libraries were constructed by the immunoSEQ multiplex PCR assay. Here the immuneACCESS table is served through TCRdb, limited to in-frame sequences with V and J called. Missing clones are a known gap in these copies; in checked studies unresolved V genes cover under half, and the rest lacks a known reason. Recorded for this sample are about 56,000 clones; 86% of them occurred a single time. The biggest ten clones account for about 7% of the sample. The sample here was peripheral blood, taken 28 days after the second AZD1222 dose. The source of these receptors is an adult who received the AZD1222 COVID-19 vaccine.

CDR3 DNA: TGTGCCAGCAGGGTTTCCGGGTACACTGAAGCTTTCTTT. Protein: CASRVSGYTEAFF. The chain couples TRBV27 to TRBJ1-1; D remains ambiguous. From germline, CDR1 is MNHEY and CDR2 SMNVEV (reference sequence). This CDR3 contains 13 residues. V lost 6 bases, J lost 3 bases, and 11 bases lay in between.

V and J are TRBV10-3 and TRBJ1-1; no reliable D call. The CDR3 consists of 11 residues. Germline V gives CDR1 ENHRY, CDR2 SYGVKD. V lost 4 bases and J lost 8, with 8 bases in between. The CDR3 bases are TGTGCCATCAGTGCTTTGGGGGAAGCTTTCTTT. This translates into CAISALGEAFF.

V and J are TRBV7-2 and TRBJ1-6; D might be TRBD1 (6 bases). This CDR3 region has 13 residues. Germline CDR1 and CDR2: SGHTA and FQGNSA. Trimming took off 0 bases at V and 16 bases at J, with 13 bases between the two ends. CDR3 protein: CASSLAGTGALHF. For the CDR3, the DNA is TGTGCCAGCAGCTTAGCGGGGACGGGGGCGCTCCACTTT.

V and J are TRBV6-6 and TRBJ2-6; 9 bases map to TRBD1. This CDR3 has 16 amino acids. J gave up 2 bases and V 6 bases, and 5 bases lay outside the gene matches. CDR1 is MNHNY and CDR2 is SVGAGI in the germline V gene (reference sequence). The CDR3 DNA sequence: TGTGCCAGCAGGGATACAGGGGGCGCTGGGGCCAACGTCCTGACTTTC. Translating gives CASRDTGGAGANVLTF.

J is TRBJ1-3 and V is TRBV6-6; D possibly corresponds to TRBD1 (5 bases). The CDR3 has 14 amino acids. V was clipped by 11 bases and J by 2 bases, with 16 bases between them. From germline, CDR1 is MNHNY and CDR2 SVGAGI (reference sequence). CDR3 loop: CAGVGGVPGNTIYF. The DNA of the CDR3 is TGTGCCGGCGTGGGGGGGGTCCCTGGAAACACCATATATTTT.

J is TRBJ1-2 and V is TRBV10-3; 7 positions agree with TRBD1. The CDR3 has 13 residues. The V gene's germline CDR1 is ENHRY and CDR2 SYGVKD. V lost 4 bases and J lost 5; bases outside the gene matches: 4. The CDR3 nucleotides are TGTGCCATCAGTGTACAGGGGCATTATGGCTACACCTTC. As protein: CAISVQGHYGYTF.

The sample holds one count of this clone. CDR3 coding DNA: TGTGCCAGCCGTTATGACACAGGGGGTGCTTACGAGCAGTACTTC. This codes for CASRYDTGGAYEQYF. The V gene is TRBV27, the J gene TRBJ2-7; TRBD1 matches at 8 bases. The J segment lost 4 bases and the V segment lost 8 bases, leaving 13 bases of the junction unmatched. This CDR3 has 15 amino acids. CDR1 is MNHEY, CDR2 SMNVEV, per germline (reference sequence).

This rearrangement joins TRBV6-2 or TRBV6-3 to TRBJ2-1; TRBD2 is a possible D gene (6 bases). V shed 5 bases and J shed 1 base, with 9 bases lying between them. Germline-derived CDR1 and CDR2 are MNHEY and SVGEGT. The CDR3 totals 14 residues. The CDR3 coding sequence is TGTGCCAGCAGTCCGGGACTGTCCTACAATGAGCAGTTCTTC. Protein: CASSPGLSYNEQFF.

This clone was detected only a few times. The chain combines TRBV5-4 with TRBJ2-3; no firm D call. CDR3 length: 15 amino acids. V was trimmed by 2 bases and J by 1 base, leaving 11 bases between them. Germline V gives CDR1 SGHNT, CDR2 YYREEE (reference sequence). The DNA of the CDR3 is TGTGCCAGCAGCTTCGGGCTCCCGGGCACAGATACGCAGTATTTT. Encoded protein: CASSFGLPGTDTQYF.

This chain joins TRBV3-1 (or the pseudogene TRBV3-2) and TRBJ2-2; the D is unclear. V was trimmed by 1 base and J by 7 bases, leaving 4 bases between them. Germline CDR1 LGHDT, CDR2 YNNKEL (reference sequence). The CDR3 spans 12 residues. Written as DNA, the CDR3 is TGTGCCAGCAGCCAAGGAAACGGGGAGCTGTTTTTT. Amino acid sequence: CASSQGNGELFF.

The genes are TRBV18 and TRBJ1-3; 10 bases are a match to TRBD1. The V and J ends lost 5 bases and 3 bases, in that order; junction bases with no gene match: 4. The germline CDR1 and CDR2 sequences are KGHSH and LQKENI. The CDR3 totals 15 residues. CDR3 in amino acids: CASSYDRGLGNTIYF. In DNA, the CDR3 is TGTGCCAGCTCATACGACAGGGGGCTTGGAAACACCATATATTTT.

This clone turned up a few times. The CDR3 DNA reads as TGTGCCAGCAGCTTAACCGGGAACACCGGGGAGCTGTTTTTT. Residues: CASSLTGNTGELFF. The J gene is TRBJ2-2, the V gene TRBV7-6; D uncertain. The V end was cut by 2 bases, the J end by 1 base, with 5 bases between. This CDR3 is built from 14 residues. The germline CDR1 and CDR2 sequences are SGHVS and FNYEAQ.

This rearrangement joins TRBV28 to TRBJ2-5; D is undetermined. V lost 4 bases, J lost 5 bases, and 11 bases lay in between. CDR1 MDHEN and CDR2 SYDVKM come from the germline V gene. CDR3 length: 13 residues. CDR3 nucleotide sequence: TGTGCCAGCAGTTCGGGCGTGATGGAGACCCAGTACTTC. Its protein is CASSSGVMETQYF.

DNA for the CDR3: TGTGCCAGTAGACAGGTGTCGAACACTGAAGCTTTCTTT. Translating gives CASRQVSNTEAFF. The rearrangement links TRBV19 to TRBJ1-1; maybe TRBD1 (5 bases). The CDR3 spans 13 residues. Germline CDR1 LNHDA, CDR2 SQIVND (reference sequence). V lost 6 bases and J 1 base, leaving 9 bases between the germline ends.

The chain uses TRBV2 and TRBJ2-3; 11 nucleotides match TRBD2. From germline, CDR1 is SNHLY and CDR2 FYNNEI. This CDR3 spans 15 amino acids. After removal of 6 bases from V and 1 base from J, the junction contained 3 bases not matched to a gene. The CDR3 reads CASRRGLAGTDTQYF. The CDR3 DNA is TGTGCCAGCAGGAGGGGACTAGCGGGCACAGATACGCAGTATTTT.

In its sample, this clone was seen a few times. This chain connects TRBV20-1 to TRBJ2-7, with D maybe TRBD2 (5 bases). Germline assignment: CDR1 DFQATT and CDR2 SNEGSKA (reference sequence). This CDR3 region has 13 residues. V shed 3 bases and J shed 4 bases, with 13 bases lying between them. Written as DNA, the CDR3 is TGCAGTGCTAGTTCGGGGTTCCTATACGAGCAGTACTTC. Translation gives CSASSGFLYEQYF.

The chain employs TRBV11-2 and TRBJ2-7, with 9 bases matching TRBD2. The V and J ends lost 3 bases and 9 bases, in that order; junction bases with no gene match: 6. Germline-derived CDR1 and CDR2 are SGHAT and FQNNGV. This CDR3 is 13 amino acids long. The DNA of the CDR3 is TGTGCCAGCAGCTTGACTAGCGGCGTAGGGCAGTACTTC. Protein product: CASSLTSGVGQYF. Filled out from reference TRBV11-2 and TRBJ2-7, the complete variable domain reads EAGVAQSPRYKIIEKRQSVAFWCNPISGHATLYWYQQILGQGPKLLIQFQNNGVVDDSQLPKDRFSAERLKGVDSTLKIQPAKLEDSAVYLCASSLTSGVGQYFGPGTRLTVT.

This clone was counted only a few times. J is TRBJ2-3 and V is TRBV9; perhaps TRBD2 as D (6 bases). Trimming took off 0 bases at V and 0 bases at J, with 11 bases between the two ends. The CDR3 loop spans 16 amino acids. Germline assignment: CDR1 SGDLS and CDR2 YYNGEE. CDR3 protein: CASSVGAGRSTDTQYF. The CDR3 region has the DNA TGTGCCAGCAGCGTAGGAGCGGGCCGTAGCACAGATACGCAGTATTTT.

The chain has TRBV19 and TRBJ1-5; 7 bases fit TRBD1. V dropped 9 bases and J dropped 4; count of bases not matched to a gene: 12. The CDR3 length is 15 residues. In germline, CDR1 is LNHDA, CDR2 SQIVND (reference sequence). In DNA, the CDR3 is TGTGCCAGCAACCGGGACAGTCATCTTAATCAGCCCCAGCATTTT. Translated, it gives CASNRDSHLNQPQHF.

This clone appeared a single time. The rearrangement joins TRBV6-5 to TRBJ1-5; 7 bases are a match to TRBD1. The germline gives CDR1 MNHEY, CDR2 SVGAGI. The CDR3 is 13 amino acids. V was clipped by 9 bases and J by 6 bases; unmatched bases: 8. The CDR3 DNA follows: TGTGCCAGTGAAGGACAGGACGGTCAGCCCCAGCATTTT. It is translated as CASEGQDGQPQHF.

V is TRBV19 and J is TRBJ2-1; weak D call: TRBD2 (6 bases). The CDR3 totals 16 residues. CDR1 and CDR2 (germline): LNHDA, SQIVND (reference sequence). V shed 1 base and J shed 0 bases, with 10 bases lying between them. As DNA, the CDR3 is TGTGCCAGTAGTATAGTCGGCGGGACCTCCTACAATGAGCAGTTCTTC. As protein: CASSIVGGTSYNEQFF.

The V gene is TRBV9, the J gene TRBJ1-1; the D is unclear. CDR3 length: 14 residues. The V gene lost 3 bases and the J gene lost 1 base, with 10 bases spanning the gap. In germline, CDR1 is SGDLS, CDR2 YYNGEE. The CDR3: CASSGQAENTEAFF. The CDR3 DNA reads TGTGCCAGCAGCGGCCAAGCCGAGAACACTGAAGCTTTCTTT.

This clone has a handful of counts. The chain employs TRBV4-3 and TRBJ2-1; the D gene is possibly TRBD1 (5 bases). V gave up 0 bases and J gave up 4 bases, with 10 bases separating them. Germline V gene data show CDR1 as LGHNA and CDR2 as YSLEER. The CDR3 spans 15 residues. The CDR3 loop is CASSQDQGLYNEQFF. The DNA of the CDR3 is TGCGCCAGCAGCCAAGACCAGGGTCTATACAATGAGCAGTTCTTC.

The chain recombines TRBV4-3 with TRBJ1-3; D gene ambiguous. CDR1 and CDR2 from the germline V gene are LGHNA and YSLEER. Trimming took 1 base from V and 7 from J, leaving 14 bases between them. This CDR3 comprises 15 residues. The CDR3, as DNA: TGCGCCAGCAGCCAAGGGGTTGGGCGGGCGAACACCATATATTTT. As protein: CASSQGVGRANTIYF.

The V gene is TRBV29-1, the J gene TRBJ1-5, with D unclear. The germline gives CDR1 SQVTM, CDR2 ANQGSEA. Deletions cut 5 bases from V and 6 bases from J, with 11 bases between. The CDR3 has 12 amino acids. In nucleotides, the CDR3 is TGCAGCGTTACAAGAGACGGTCAGCCCCAGCATTTT. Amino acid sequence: CSVTRDGQPQHF.

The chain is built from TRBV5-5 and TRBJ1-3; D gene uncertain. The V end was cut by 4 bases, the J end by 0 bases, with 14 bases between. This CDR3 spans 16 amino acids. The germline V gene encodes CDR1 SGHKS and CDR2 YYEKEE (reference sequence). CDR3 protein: CASSALSIFSGNTIYF. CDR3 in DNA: TGTGCCAGCAGCGCCCTCTCGATCTTCTCTGGAAACACCATATATTTT.

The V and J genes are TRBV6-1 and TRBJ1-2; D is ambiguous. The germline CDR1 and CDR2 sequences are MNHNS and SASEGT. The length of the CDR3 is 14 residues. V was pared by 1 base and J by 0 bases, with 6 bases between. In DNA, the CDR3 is TGTGCCAGCAGTGAAGGGGGATCTAACTATGGCTACACCTTC. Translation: CASSEGGSNYGYTF.

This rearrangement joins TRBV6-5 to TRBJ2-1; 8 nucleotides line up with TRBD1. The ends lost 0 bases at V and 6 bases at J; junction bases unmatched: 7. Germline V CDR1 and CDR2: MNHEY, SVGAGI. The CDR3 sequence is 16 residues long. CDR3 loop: CASSYSGTGNLNEQFF. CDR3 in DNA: TGTGCCAGCAGTTACTCCGGGACAGGCAACCTCAATGAGCAGTTCTTC.